The clone carrying this TCR beta chain was counted a few times. No antigen is known for it. V lost 5 bases, J lost 5 bases, and 19 bases lay in between. The CDR3 is made up of 16 amino acids. The germline V gene encodes CDR1 LNHDA and CDR2 SQIVND (reference sequence). The sample is drawn from a study of T cell repertoires in urothelial bladder cancer. Looking at the study overall: Resected lesion stages: three cT0, three cTa, three cT1, three cT2+. Broader study findings: One T-cell clone reached up to roughly 15% of carcinoma infiltrating lymphocytes. Urothelial carcinoma specimens: median around 5,600 T cells versus roughly 27,000 in benign. Infiltrating lymphocytes: median roughly 2% in carcinoma versus about 11% in benign specimens.

The repertoire was sequenced with immunoSEQ multiplex PCR; TCRdb's copy has only in-frame clones and lacks some. The repertoire holds about 360 clones, with about 70% as singletons. This receptor was obtained from a human donor with urothelial carcinoma. The chain carries TRBV19 and TRBJ1-5, with a tentative D call TRBD1 (5 bases). Sequenced: tumor-infiltrating cells from bladder cancer. CDR3 in DNA: TGTGCCAGTAGTCCCTACGGTGGGGGTGCGGATCAGCCCCAGCATTTT. It yields the protein CASSPYGGGADQPQHF.